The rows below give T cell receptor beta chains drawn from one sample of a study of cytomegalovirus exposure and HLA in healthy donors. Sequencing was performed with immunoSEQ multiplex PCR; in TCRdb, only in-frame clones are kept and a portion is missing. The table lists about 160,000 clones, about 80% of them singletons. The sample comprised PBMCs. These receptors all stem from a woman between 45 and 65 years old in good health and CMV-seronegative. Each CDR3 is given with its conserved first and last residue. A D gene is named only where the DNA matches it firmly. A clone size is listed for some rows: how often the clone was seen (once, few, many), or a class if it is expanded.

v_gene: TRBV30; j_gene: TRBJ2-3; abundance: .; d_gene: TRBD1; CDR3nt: TGTGCCTGGGGCAGGGGGTGGGCAGATACGCAGTATTTT; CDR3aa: CAWGRGWADTQYF
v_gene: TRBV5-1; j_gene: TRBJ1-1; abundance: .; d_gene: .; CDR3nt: TGCGCCAGCAGCTTACAGCTACCCGGGAACACTGAAGCTTTCTTT; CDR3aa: CASSLQLPGNTEAFF
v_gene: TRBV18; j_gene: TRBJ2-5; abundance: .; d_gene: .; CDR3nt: TGTGCCAGCTCACCTGAGTCAGAGACCCAGTACTTC; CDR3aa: CASSPESETQYF
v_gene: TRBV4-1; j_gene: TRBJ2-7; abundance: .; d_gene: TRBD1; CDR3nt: TGCGCCAGCAGCCGCAAGGGGACAGGGGATGGCTACGAGCAGTACTTC; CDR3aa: CASSRKGTGDGYEQYF
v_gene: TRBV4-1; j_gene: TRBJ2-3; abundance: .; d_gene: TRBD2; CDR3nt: TGCGCCAGCAGCCCGCTGGGGACTAGCGGGAGCTGGGCAGATACGCAGTATTTT; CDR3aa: CASSPLGTSGSWADTQYF
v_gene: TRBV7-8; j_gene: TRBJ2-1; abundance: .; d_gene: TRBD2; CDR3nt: TGTGCCAGCAGCTTTCTAGCGGGGGGGCCAAGTGAGCAGTTCTTC; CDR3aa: CASSFLAGGPSEQFF
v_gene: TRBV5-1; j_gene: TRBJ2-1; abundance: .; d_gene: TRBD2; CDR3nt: TGCGCCAGTATAGCGGGAGACCCAACCTACAATGAGCAGTTCTTC; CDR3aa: CASIAGDPTYNEQFF
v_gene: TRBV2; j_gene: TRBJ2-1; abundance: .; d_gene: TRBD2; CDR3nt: TGTGCCAGCAGTGAACGGGGGGTGCCGGGCAATGAGCAGTTCTTC; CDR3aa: CASSERGVPGNEQFF
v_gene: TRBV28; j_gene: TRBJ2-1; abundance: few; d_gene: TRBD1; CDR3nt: TGTGCCAGCAGTCTGGGTAGGTGGCAGGGGGCTTCCTACAATGAGCAGTTCTTC; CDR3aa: CASSLGRWQGASYNEQFF
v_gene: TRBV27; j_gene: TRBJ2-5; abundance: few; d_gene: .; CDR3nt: TGTGCCAGCGCTGTCCAGGACATGCACCAAGAGACCCAGTACTTC; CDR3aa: CASAVQDMHQETQYF
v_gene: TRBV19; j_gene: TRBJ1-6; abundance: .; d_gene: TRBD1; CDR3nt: TGTGCCAGTAGTATCCGGTCTGTACAGGGGTATAATTCACCCCTCCACTTT; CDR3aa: CASSIRSVQGYNSPLHF
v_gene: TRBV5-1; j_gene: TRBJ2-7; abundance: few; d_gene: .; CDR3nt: TGCGCCAGCAGCTTGGCCGCACAGCCCTACGAGCAGTACTTC; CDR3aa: CASSLAAQPYEQYF
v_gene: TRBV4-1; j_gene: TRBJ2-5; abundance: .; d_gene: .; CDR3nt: TGCGCCAGCAGCCCCGGAGGGGTAGCACAAGAGACCCAGTACTTC; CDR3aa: CASSPGGVAQETQYF
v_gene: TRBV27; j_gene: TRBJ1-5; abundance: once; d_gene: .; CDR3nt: TGTGCCAGCAGTTTAAGAGACGGGGGGCGCAATCAGCCCCAGCATTTT; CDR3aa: CASSLRDGGRNQPQHF
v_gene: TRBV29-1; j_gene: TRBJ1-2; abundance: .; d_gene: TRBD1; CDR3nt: TGCAGCGTGTTTACAGGGGTTCTAAACTATGGCTACACCTTC; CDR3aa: CSVFTGVLNYGYTF
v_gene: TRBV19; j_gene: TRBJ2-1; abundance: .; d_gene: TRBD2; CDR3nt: TGTGCCAGTAGTCGGACTAGCGGTTACAATGAGCAGTTCTTC; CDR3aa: CASSRTSGYNEQFF
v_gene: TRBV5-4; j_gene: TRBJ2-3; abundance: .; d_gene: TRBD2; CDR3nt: TGTGCCAGCAGCTTGACGGGAGGGGGAGATACGCAGTATTTT; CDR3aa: CASSLTGGGDTQYF
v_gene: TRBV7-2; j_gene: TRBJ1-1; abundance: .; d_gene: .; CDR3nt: TGTGCCAGCAGCTTCTCGCGGGACACTGAAGCTTTCTTT; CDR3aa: CASSFSRDTEAFF
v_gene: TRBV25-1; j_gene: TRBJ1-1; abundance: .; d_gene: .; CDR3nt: TGTGCCAGCAGTTTAATTTCGATGGAGATGAACACTGAAGCTTTCTTT; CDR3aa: CASSLISMEMNTEAFF
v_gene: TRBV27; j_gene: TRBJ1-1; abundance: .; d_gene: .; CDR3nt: TGTGCCAGCAGTTTAGAGCAGCGAGCTTTCTTT; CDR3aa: CASSLEQRAFF
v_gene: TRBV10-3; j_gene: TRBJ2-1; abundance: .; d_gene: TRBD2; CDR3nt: TGTGCCATCAGAGGGACTAGCGGGGGGGCCTACGGGGAGCAGTTCTTC; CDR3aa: CAIRGTSGGAYGEQFF
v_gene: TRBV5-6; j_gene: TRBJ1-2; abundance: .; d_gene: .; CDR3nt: TGTGCCAGCAGCTTGGACCCCACAATGGACTATGGCTACACCTTC; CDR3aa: CASSLDPTMDYGYTF
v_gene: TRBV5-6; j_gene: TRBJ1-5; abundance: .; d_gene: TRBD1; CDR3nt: TGTGCCAGCAGCCCCTGGGACAGGGAGGCCCTCAGGGAGCCCCAGCATTTT; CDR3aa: CASSPWDREALREPQHF
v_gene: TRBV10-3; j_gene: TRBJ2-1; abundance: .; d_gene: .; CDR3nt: TGTGCCATCAGTGAGCCCTCGAGCCCCTATGAGCAGTTCTTC; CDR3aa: CAISEPSSPYEQFF
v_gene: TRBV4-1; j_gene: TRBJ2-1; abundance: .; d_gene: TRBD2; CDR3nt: TGCGCCAGCAGCCAGATAGCGGGAGGGCCGTATGAGCAGTTCTTC; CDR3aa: CASSQIAGGPYEQFF
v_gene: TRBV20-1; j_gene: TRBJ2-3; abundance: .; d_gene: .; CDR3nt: TGCAGCGGCGCGGGAGATACGCAGTATTTT; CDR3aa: CSGAGDTQYF
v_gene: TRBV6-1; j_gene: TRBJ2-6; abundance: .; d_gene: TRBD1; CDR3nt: TGTGCCAGCAGTGAATCGCCAGGGGGCGCGTCTGGGGCCAACGTCCTGACTTTC; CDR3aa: CASSESPGGASGANVLTF
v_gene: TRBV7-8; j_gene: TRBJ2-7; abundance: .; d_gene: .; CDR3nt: TGTGCCAGCAGCTTAGCGCTATTATACGAGCAGTACTTC; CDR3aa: CASSLALLYEQYF
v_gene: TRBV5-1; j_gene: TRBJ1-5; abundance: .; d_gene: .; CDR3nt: TGCGCCAGCAGCTTGGGGTCAGACAATCAGCCCCAGCATTTT; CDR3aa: CASSLGSDNQPQHF
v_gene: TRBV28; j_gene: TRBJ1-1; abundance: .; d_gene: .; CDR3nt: TGTGCCTCACAGCAGACCGGTAACACTGAAGCTTTCTTT; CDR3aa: CASQQTGNTEAFF
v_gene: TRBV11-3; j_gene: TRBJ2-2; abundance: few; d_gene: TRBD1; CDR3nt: TGTGCCAGCAGTCAGTGGGACAGGAACACCGGGGAGCTGTTTTTT; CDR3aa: CASSQWDRNTGELFF
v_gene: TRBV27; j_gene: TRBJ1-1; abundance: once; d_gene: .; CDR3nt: TGTGCCAGCAGTTTTCTAGGCACTGAAGCTTTCTTT; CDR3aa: CASSFLGTEAFF
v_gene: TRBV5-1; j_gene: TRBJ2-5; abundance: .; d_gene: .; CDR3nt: TGCGCCAGCAGCTCCGGACTCACCAGGGAGACCCAGTACTTC; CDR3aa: CASSSGLTRETQYF
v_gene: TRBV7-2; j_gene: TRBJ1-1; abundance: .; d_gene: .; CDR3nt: TGTGCCAGCAGCTTTGGGGCCCTTCGGAGGGCTGAAGCTTTCTTT; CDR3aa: CASSFGALRRAEAFF
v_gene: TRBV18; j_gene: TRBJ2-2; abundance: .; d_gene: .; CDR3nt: TGTGCCAGCTCACCACCCCCGGGCGGGGAGCTGTTTTTT; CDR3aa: CASSPPPGGELFF
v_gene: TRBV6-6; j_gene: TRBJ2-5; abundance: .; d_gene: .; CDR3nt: TGTGCCAGCAGGCATAGGCCAGGGATGGGGTTAGAGACCCAGTACTTC; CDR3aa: CASRHRPGMGLETQYF
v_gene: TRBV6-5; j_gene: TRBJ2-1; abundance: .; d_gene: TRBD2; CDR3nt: TGTGCCAGTCTAAGAGCGGGAGGGCCCTACAATGAGCAGTTCTTC; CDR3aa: CASLRAGGPYNEQFF
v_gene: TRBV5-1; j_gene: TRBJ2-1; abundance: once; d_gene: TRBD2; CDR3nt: TGCGCCAGCAGCCCTGCTAGCGGGCGGACATACAATGAGCAGTTCTTC; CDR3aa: CASSPASGRTYNEQFF
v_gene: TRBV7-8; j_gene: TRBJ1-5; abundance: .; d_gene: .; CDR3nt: TGTGCCAGCAGCGTAAAGGCCTTCTCAAGGGGCGGAAGCAATCAGCCCCAGCATTTT; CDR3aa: CASSVKAFSRGGSNQPQHF
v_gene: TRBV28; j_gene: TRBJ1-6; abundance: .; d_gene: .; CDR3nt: TGTGCCAGCAGTTTAAAAACGGGTTTACTACGCAATTCACCCCTCCACTTT; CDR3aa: CASSLKTGLLRNSPLHF
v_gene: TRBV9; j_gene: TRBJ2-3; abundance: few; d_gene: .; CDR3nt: TGTGCCAGCAGCGCTGGGGCAGTTTACACAGATACGCAGTATTTT; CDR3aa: CASSAGAVYTDTQYF
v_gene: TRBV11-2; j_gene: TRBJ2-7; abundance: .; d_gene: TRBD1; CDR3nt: TGTGCCAGCAGCCTGGGGACAGGGGGCTACGAGCAGTACTTC; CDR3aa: CASSLGTGGYEQYF
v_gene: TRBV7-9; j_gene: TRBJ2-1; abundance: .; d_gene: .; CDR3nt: TGTGCCAGCAGCCCCAGGGATTTGGCGTTCTTC; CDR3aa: CASSPRDLAFF
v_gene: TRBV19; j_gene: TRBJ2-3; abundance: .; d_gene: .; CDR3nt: TGTGCCAGTAGTATAGACAGGGCCACAGATACGCAGTATTTT; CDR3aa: CASSIDRATDTQYF
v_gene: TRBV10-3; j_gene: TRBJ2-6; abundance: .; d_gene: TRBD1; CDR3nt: TGTGCCATCCACGAAGGATTCAGGGGGCCTGGGGCCAACGTCCTGACTTTC; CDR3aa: CAIHEGFRGPGANVLTF
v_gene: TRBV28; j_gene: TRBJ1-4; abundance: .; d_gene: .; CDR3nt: TGTGCCAGCAGTCTCGGGGGTAGGGATGAAAAACTGTTTTTT; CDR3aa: CASSLGGRDEKLFF
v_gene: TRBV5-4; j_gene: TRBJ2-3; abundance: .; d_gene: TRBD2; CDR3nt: TGTGCCAGCAGCCGGGGGACTAGCGGCACAGATACGCAGTATTTT; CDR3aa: CASSRGTSGTDTQYF
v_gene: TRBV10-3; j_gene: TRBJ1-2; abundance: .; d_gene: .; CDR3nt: TGTGCCATCAGTGAGCCCTCCGGGACTAGCTATGGCTACACCTTC; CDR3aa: CAISEPSGTSYGYTF
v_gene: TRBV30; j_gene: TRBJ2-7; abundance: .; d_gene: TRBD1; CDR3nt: TGTGCCTGGGGGACAGGGGGCTCTGGCGAGCAGTACTTC; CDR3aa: CAWGTGGSGEQYF
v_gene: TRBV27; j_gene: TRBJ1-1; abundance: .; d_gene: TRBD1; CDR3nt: TGTGCCAGCAGTCAGGACAGGATTGGGTCTGAAGCTTTCTTT; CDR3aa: CASSQDRIGSEAFF
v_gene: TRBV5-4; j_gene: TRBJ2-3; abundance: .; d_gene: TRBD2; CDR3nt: TGTGCCAGCCTTGAGGGGACTAGCGGGAGCCCAGATACGCAGTATTTT; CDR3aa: CASLEGTSGSPDTQYF
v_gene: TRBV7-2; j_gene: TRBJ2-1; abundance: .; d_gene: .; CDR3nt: TGTGCCAGCAGCTACGGGTTCGGCATTAACTACAATGAGCAGTTCTTC; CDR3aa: CASSYGFGINYNEQFF
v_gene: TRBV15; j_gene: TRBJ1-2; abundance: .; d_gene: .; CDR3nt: TGTGCCACCAGCAGAGGGCGGGGGGCCGCAGGCTATGGCTACACCTTC; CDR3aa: CATSRGRGAAGYGYTF
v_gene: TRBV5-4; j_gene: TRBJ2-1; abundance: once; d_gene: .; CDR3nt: TGTGCCAGCAGCTTGGCCTACTCCCCCAATGAGCAGTTCTTC; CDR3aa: CASSLAYSPNEQFF
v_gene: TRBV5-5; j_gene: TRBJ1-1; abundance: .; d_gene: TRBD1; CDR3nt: TGTGCCAGCAGCATCCCGACAGGGGGCGCGGCGGAAGCTTTCTTT; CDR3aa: CASSIPTGGAAEAFF
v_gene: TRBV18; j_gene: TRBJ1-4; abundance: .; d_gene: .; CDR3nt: TGTGCCAGCTCACCACCGGCGGATAATGAAAAACTGTTTTTT; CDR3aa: CASSPPADNEKLFF
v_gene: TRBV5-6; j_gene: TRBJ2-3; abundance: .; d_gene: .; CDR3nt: TGTGCCAGCAGCCAGACTAGTTGGGCAGATACGCAGTATTTT; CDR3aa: CASSQTSWADTQYF
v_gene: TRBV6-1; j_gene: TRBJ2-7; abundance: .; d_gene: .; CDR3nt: TGTGCCAGCACCTCCCGGGACACTTGGACCTACGAGCAGTACTTC; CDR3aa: CASTSRDTWTYEQYF
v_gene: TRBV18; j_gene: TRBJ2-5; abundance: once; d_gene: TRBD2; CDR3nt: TGTGCCAGCTCACCGATGGGACTAGCGGGAGTAGGAGAGACCCAGTACTTC; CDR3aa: CASSPMGLAGVGETQYF